This record concerns one TCR beta chain sequence. Its cognate antigen is unknown. The study ran its PCR with 60 Vbeta and 13 Jbeta primers. Clones were read by immunoSEQ multiplex PCR, and TCRdb kept only the in-frame ones, dropping some. The sample holds about 140,000 clones, nearly 80% seen once. J gave up 1 base and V 5 bases, and 6 bases lay outside the gene matches. The CDR3 contains 15 residues. The germline CDR1 and CDR2 sequences are KGHSH and LQKENI. This entry belongs to a study of cytomegalovirus exposure and HLA in healthy donors. Overall study context: Samples from HLA-typed donors yielded some 85 million unique TCRs in an early data release. General study points: TCR beta chain V- and J-gene trimming was linked, in a later analysis, to a missense variant in DCLRE1C. Links to common viral pathogens appeared, in a later analysis, for several of the most significant clusters. The study had only CMV serostatus as immune exposure information.

The sequence derives from a male donor in good health and CMV-seronegative. The chain employs TRBV18 and TRBJ1-1; 8 bases agree with TRBD1. Source material: PBMCs. In DNA, the CDR3 is TGTGCCAGCTCAGATCAGGGGGCGAGGAACACTGAAGCTTTCTTT. Its protein product is CASSDQGARNTEAFF.